A selection of T cell receptor beta chains follows, all from one sample in a study of siplizumab effects on memory and regulatory T cells. The table came from immunoSEQ multiplex PCR; TCRdb's copy has only in-frame clones and leaves some out. This table has over 100,000 clones, 92% appearing once. Sequencing was done on a sample of Tregs sorted from blood. The source of these receptors is a human donor in good health. The CDR3 runs from the conserved cysteine through the conserved F or W.

j_gene: TRBJ1-1; v_gene: TRBV5-1; CDR3aa: CASSLSGHMNTEAFF
j_gene: TRBJ1-1; v_gene: TRBV10-3; CDR3aa: CAISDQGGGNTEAFF
j_gene: TRBJ2-5; v_gene: TRBV18; CDR3aa: CASSAGDRETQYF
j_gene: TRBJ2-5; v_gene: TRBV15; CDR3aa: CATSRDRKRRETQYF
j_gene: TRBJ2-7; v_gene: TRBV5-8; CDR3aa: CASSLRKEQYF
j_gene: TRBJ2-1; v_gene: TRBV7-2; CDR3aa: CASSPAPHSYNEQFF
j_gene: TRBJ2-1; v_gene: TRBV5-1; CDR3aa: CASSLGDYNEQFF
j_gene: TRBJ2-2; v_gene: TRBV5-1; CDR3aa: CASSFFGHVNTGELFF
j_gene: TRBJ1-1; v_gene: TRBV23-1; CDR3aa: CASSQKYPVDNDTEAFF
j_gene: TRBJ2-3; v_gene: TRBV2; CDR3aa: CASYGRLTDTQYF
j_gene: TRBJ1-2; v_gene: TRBV2; CDR3aa: CAGGTGAYGYTF
j_gene: TRBJ2-1; v_gene: TRBV2; CDR3aa: CASRTGSGNEQFF
j_gene: TRBJ2-3; v_gene: TRBV7-9; CDR3aa: CASSLVRGGGNTDTQYF
j_gene: TRBJ2-2; v_gene: TRBV19; CDR3aa: CASSEGLAGGRTGELFF
j_gene: TRBJ1-2; v_gene: TRBV10-3; CDR3aa: CAIRTRDRYDGYTF
j_gene: TRBJ1-4; v_gene: TRBV19; CDR3aa: CASTRGVGGEKLFF
j_gene: TRBJ1-6; v_gene: TRBV27; CDR3aa: CASRSPGARSVSPLHF
j_gene: TRBJ2-7; v_gene: TRBV5-4; CDR3aa: CASSLELANEQYF
j_gene: TRBJ1-3; v_gene: TRBV14; CDR3aa: CASSHATGGHGNTIYF
j_gene: TRBJ1-2; v_gene: TRBV6-1; CDR3aa: CASISRDRSYGYTF
j_gene: TRBJ2-3; v_gene: TRBV4-1; CDR3aa: CASSRPMGGGDTQYF
j_gene: TRBJ2-1; v_gene: TRBV28; CDR3aa: CASFRDRYNEQFF
j_gene: TRBJ2-7; v_gene: TRBV6-5; CDR3aa: CASSPWGGSYEQYF
j_gene: TRBJ1-3; v_gene: TRBV6-4; CDR3aa: CASSDANFSFISGNTIYF
j_gene: TRBJ1-5; v_gene: TRBV6-1; CDR3aa: CASIRDRADQPQHF
j_gene: TRBJ1-1; v_gene: TRBV5-4; CDR3aa: CASSLGGRGAFF
j_gene: TRBJ1-1; v_gene: TRBV18; CDR3aa: CASSPQFPPSSLHTEAFF
j_gene: TRBJ1-2; v_gene: TRBV7-2; CDR3aa: CASSPGRTSNYGYTF
j_gene: TRBJ1-2; v_gene: TRBV5-5; CDR3aa: CASSSGTVPDYGYTF
j_gene: TRBJ2-3; v_gene: TRBV29-1; CDR3aa: CTHSDTQYF
j_gene: TRBJ2-3; v_gene: TRBV5-1; CDR3aa: CASSSSAGQGLTDTQYF
j_gene: TRBJ1-5; v_gene: TRBV6-1; CDR3aa: CASSEPRYRANQPQHF
j_gene: TRBJ1-5; v_gene: TRBV18; CDR3aa: CASSPGRVLGGSQPQHF
j_gene: TRBJ2-7; v_gene: TRBV7-9; CDR3aa: CASSLDRTYEQYF
j_gene: TRBJ1-3; v_gene: TRBV5-1; CDR3aa: CASSSQGANSGNTIYF
j_gene: TRBJ2-1; v_gene: TRBV11-1; CDR3aa: CASSLGAKHEQFF
j_gene: TRBJ1-2; v_gene: TRBV28; CDR3aa: CASSRFLVGASNHGYTF
j_gene: TRBJ1-2; v_gene: TRBV6-6; CDR3aa: CASSYDSQGGYTF
j_gene: TRBJ2-7; v_gene: TRBV6-1; CDR3aa: CASSEGHEQYF
j_gene: TRBJ2-5; v_gene: TRBV7-7; CDR3aa: CASSFAKGETQYF
j_gene: TRBJ1-2; v_gene: TRBV7-3; CDR3aa: CASSSLAGDGYTF
j_gene: TRBJ1-3; v_gene: TRBV30; CDR3aa: CAWRIEGYTIYF
j_gene: TRBJ2-3; v_gene: TRBV5-1; CDR3aa: CASRTSGYSTDTQYF
j_gene: TRBJ1-1; v_gene: TRBV5-1; CDR3aa: CASSLVRGANTEAFF
j_gene: TRBJ1-1; v_gene: TRBV6-6; CDR3aa: CASSYFWDRVPEAFF
j_gene: TRBJ2-3; v_gene: TRBV7-8; CDR3aa: CASSLAYRGLAGDTQYF
j_gene: TRBJ1-1; v_gene: TRBV19; CDR3aa: CASRWIVGVRTEAFF